These 9 T cell receptor beta chains were sequenced from one sample in a study of T cell responses to AZD1222 COVID-19 vaccine. Here immunoSEQ multiplex PCR was the method, and the copy in TCRdb shows in-frame clones only, minus some. The sample has tens of thousands of clones, about 88% seen once. Material: peripheral blood, obtained on day 0 of AZD1222 vaccination. The receptor source for this set is an adult in good health.

V and J are TRBV11-2 and TRBJ2-7, with D perhaps TRBD1 (5 bases). Trimming cost V 4 bases and J 2 bases, with 12 bases left between them. The CDR3 has 14 amino acids. CDR1 and CDR2 from the germline V gene are SGHAT and FQNNGV. CDR3 DNA: TGTGCCAGCAGCTGGGGTCAGGGCCCCTACGAGCAGTACTTC. It encodes CASSWGQGPYEQYF.

The rearrangement uses TRBV4-1 and TRBJ2-2, with D possibly being TRBD1 (7 bases). In germline, CDR1 is MGHRA, CDR2 YSYEKL. The CDR3 length is 18 residues. Trimming stripped 0 bases from V and 3 bases from J, with 17 bases between. This CDR3 reads CASSQESSGRGDTGELFF. The CDR3 nucleotides are TGCGCCAGCAGCCAAGAGTCGAGTGGCAGGGGGGACACCGGGGAGCTGTTTTTT.

The rearrangement joins TRBV2 to TRBJ2-4; D gene unclear. The germline V and J ends were trimmed by 8 bases and 0 bases, with 29 bases remaining between them. This CDR3 has 20 amino acids. Germline loops: CDR1 SNHLY, CDR2 FYNNEI. CDR3 nucleotide sequence: TGTGCCAGCTCAAGGAGCGACAAACCTCGGCTCTTCCTAGCCAAAAACATTCAGTACTTC. Amino acid sequence: CASSRSDKPRLFLAKNIQYF.

The chain couples TRBV19 to TRBJ2-1; 10 bases line up with TRBD2. CDR3 length: 16 residues. Germline V CDR1 and CDR2: LNHDA, SQIVND (reference sequence). V gave up 7 bases and J gave up 4 bases; unmatched junction bases: 10. This CDR3 is CASKIRAGGQYNEQFF. The CDR3 nucleotides are TGTGCCAGTAAGATTAGAGCGGGAGGGCAATACAATGAGCAGTTCTTC.

The chain joins TRBV5-6 to TRBJ2-2, with a tentative D call TRBD1 (7 bases). This CDR3 contains 15 residues. V shed 2 bases and J shed 2 bases, with 10 bases lying between them. The germline V gene has CDR1 SGHDT and CDR2 YYEEEE. CDR3 bases: TGTGCCAGCAGCTTAGGAGGGGGCAACACCGGGGAGCTGTTTTTT. Its translation is CASSLGGGNTGELFF.

The chain has TRBV2 and TRBJ2-3; unclear D gene. Trimming shortened V by 4 bases and J by 0 bases, and 5 bases separated the two germline ends. Germline V CDR1 and CDR2: SNHLY, FYNNEI. There are 13 residues in the CDR3. In DNA, the CDR3 is TGTGCCAGCAGTGTGGGGAGCACAGATACGCAGTATTTT. Translating gives CASSVGSTDTQYF.

The chain combines TRBV19 with TRBJ1-5; D remains unclear. From germline, CDR1 is LNHDA and CDR2 SQIVND (reference sequence). The CDR3 consists of 15 residues. V was clipped by 6 bases and J by 4 bases, with 16 bases between them. The CDR3, as DNA: TGTGCCAGTAGCCGCCCCCGGACGGAGAATCAGCCCCAGCATTTT. Protein sequence: CASSRPRTENQPQHF.

The V call is TRBV14, the J call TRBJ2-1, with 12 bases lining up with TRBD2. Germline V gene data show CDR1 as SGHDN and CDR2 as FVKESK. With V trimmed by 0 bases and J by 10 bases, 10 bases remained unmatched. This CDR3 is 17 amino acids long. The CDR3 nucleotides are TGTGCCAGCAGCCAAGAGGGACTAGCGGGCCGATACAGAGAGCAGTTCTTC. Translation: CASSQEGLAGRYREQFF. The full variable domain, rest sourced from reference TRBV14 and TRBJ2-1, is EAGVTQFPSHSVIEKGQTVTLRCDPISGHDNLYWYRRVMGKEIKFLLHFVKESKQDESGMPNNRFLAERTGGTYSTLKVQPAELEDSGVYFCASSQEGLAGRYREQFFGPGTRLTVL.

This clone appeared a few times. V gene TRBV18 combines with J gene TRBJ2-3; TRBD1 matches 9 bases. Germline loops: CDR1 KGHSH, CDR2 LQKENI. CDR3 length: 16 residues. Losses at the gene ends were 6 bases for V and 7 bases for J; bases not matched to a gene: 14. CDR3 region: CASSPYRGRLVHTQYF. The CDR3 nucleotides are TGTGCCAGCTCGCCCTACAGGGGGCGCCTTGTCCATACGCAGTATTTT.